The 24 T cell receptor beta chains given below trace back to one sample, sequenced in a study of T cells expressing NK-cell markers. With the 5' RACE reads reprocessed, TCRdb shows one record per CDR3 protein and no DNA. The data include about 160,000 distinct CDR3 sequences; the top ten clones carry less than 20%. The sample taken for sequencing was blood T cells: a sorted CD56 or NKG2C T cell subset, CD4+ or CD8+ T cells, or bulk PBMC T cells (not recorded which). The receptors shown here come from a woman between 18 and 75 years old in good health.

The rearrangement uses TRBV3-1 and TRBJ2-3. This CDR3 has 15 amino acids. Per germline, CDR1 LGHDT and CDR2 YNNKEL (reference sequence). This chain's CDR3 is CASSHVRSVGDTQYF.

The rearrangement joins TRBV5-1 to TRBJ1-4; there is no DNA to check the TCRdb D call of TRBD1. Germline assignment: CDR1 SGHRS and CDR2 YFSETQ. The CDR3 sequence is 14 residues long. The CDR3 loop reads CASSYGDAGEKLFF.

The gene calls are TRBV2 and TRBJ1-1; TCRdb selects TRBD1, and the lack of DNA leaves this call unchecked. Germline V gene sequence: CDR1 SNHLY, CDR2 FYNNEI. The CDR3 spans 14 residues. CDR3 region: CASGQGAMNTEAFF.

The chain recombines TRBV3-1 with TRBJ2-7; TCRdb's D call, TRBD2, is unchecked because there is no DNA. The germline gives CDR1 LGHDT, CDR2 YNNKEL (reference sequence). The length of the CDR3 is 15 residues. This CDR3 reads CASSQGSSGTYEQYF.

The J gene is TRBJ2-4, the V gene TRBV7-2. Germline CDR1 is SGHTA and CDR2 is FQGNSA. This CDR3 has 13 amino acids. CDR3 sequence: CASSPSFRNIQYF.

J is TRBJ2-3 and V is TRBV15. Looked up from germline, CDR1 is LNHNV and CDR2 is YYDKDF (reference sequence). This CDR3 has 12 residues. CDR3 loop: CATSPDLYTQYF.

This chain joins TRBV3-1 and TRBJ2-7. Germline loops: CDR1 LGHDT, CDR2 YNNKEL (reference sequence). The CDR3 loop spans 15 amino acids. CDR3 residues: CASSHPYVGSYEQYF.

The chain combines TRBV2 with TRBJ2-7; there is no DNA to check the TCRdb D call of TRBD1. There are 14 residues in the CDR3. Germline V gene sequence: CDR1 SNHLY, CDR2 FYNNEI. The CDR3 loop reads CASSVDGSPYEQYF.

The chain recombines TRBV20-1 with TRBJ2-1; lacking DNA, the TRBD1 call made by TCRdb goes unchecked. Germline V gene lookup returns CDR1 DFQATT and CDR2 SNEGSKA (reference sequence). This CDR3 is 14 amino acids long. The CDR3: CSARDHEGMIEQFF.

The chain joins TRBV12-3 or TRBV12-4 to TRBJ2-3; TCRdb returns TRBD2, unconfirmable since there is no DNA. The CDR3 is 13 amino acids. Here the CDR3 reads CASSLGQKDTQYF.

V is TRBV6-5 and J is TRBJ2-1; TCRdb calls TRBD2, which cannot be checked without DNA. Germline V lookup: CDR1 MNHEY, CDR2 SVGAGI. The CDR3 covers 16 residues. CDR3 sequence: CASSYSMTSGVHEQFF.

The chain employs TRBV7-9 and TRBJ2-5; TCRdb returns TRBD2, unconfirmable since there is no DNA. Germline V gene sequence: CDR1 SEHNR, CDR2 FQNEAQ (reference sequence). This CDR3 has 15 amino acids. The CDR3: CASSLSQGLQETQYF.

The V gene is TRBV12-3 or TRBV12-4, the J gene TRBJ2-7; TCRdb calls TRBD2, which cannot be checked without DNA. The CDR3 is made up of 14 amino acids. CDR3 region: CASSPLAGVYEQYF.

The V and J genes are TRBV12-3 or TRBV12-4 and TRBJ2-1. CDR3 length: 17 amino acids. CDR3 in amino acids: CASSFFGDPSSYNEQFF.

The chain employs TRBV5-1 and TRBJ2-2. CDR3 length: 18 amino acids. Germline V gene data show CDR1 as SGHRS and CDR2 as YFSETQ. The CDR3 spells CASSLDLKWGLNTGELFF.

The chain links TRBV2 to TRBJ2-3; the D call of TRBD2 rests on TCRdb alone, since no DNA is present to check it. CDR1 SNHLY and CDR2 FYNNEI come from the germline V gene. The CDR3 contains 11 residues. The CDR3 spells CASTGLFTQYF.

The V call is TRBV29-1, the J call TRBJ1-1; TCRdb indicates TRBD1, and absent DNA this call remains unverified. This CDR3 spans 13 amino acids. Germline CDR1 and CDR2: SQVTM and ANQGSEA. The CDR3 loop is CSVGRGLYTEAFF.

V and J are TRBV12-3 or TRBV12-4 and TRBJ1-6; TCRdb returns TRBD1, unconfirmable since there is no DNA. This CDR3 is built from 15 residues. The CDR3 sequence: CASSSDRGRDSPLHF.

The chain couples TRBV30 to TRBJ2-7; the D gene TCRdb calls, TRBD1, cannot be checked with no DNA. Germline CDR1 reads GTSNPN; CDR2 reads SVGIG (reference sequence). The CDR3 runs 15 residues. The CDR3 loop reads CAWRGPGTGSHEQYF.

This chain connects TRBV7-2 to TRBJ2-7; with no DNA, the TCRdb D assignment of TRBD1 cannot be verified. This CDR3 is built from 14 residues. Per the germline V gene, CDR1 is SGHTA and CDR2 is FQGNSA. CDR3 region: CASSPGPSSGEQYF. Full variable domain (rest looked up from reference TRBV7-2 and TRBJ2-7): GAGVSQSPSNKVTEKGKDVELRCDPISGHTALYWYRQSLGQGLEFLIYFQGNSAPDKSGLPSDRFSAERTGGSVSTLTIQRTQQEDSAVYLCASSPGPSSGEQYFGPGTRLTVT.

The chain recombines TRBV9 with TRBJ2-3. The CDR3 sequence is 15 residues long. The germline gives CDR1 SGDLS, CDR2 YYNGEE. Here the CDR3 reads CASSVEYGITDTQYF.

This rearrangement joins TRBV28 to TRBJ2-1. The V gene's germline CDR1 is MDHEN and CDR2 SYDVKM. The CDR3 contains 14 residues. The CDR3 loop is CATANGRAYNEQFF.

The CDR3 protein is CSVNAPQGYTEAFF. The gene calls are TRBV29-1 and TRBJ1-1; there is no DNA to check the TCRdb D call of TRBD1. The CDR3 is made up of 14 amino acids. Germline CDR1 is SQVTM and CDR2 is ANQGSEA.

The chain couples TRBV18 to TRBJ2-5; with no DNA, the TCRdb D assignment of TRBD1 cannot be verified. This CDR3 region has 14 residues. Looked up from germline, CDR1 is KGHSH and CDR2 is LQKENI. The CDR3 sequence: CASSDRRGGETQYF.